The clone carrying this TCR beta chain was seen only a few times. RNA was extracted and reverse transcribed into cDNA as the sequencing template. Profiling relied on immunoSEQ multiplex PCR, and the TCRdb table lists in-frame clones only, not all of them. Of roughly 200,000 clones in the sample, about three fifths were seen once. The germline V gene encodes CDR1 SGHTA and CDR2 FQGNSA. V was clipped by 5 bases and J by 0 bases, with 17 bases between them. The CDR3 contains 16 residues. The entry originates in a study of CD8+ T cells in alopecia areata. Treatment meaning: oral pan-JAK inhibitor, 5-10 mg twice daily.

The sequences come from CD4+ T cells sorted from blood, collected at week 4, from a patient treated with tofacitinib. The V gene is TRBV7-2, the J gene TRBJ2-7; D may be TRBD1 or TRBD2 (5 bases each). This receptor was taken from a human donor with alopecia areata. This CDR3 is CASSRTGTASSYEQYF. CDR3 in DNA: TGTGCCAGCAGCCGTACCGGGACGGCAAGCTCCTACGAGCAGTACTTC.